These 32 T cell receptor beta chains were all obtained from the same sample, sequenced in a study of shared clonotypes between healthy human individuals. Only in-frame clones appear in the TCRdb table, and some are missing; sequencing was by immunoSEQ multiplex PCR. The table has about 1.9 million clones, about 94% seen once. Positively selected for CCR7, the CD45RO-negative cells used as naive CD8 cells excluded terminally differentiated effector memory CD45RA+ cells. The sample comprised naive CD8+ T cells from PBMCs. These receptors originate from a man aged 18 to 29 in good health. Some clones in this sample may be carry-over from other donors' samples.

The chain couples TRBV28 to TRBJ2-7; D ambiguous. V shed 3 bases and J shed 2 bases, with 8 bases lying between them. CDR1 and CDR2 from the germline V gene are MDHEN and SYDVKM. CDR3 length: 13 amino acids. CDR3 residues: CASSFLETYEQYF. DNA of the CDR3: TGTGCCAGCAGTTTTCTAGAAACCTACGAGCAGTACTTC. The whole variable domain, remainder taken from reference TRBV28 and TRBJ2-7, is DVKVTQSSRYLVKRTGEKVFLECVQDMDHENMFWYRQDPGLGLRLIYFSYDVKMKEKGDIPEGYSVSREKKERFSLILESASTNQTSMYLCASSFLETYEQYFGPGTRLTVT.

The chain uses TRBV5-6 and TRBJ2-5; perhaps TRBD2 as D (5 bases). This CDR3 is built from 13 residues. Deletions cut 2 bases from V and 1 base from J, with 6 bases between. Germline CDR1 is SGHDT and CDR2 is YYEEEE. The CDR3 DNA reads as TGTGCCAGCAGCTTCAGCGGCCAAGAGACCCAGTACTTC. It codes for CASSFSGQETQYF.

The chain uses TRBV11-2 and TRBJ2-5; tentative D call: TRBD1 (5 bases). The DNA end lines up better with TRBJ2-7; the J call may be wrong. Germline CDR1 SGHAT, CDR2 FQNNGV. This CDR3 has 13 residues. In DNA, the CDR3 is TGTGCCAGCAGCTTAGGGGGCCGGTACGAGCAGTACTTC. This encodes CASSLGGRYEQYF.

This chain uses TRBV18 with TRBJ1-5; D is undetermined. Germline CDR1 and CDR2: KGHSH and LQKENI. Between the trimmed V and J ends, which lost 4 bases and 4 bases, there was a span of 20 bases. The CDR3 has 17 residues. CDR3 sequence reads: CASSQDSAPFENQPQHF. The CDR3, as DNA: TGTGCCAGCTCACAGGACTCGGCCCCCTTCGAGAATCAGCCCCAGCATTTT.

The chain joins TRBV7-9 to TRBJ1-1; D call uncertain. Trimming removed 5 bases at V and 6 bases at J, with 19 bases between. The CDR3 has 15 amino acids. The germline V gene has CDR1 SEHNR and CDR2 FQNEAQ (reference sequence). CDR3 protein: CASSPLWVEGAEAFF. The CDR3 region has the DNA TGTGCCAGCAGCCCACTCTGGGTCGAGGGCGCTGAAGCTTTCTTT.

V is TRBV28 and J is TRBJ2-1, with 7 bases identical to TRBD2. The CDR3 extends over 14 amino acids. The V gene end was trimmed by 10 bases and the J gene end by 8 bases; junction bases not matched to a gene: 14. The germline V gene encodes CDR1 MDHEN and CDR2 SYDVKM. CDR3: CATNPREGRDEQFF. The CDR3, as DNA: TGTGCCACCAACCCGAGGGAGGGGAGGGATGAGCAGTTCTTC. Combining the CDR3 with reference TRBV28 and TRBJ2-1 gives the whole variable domain DVKVTQSSRYLVKRTGEKVFLECVQDMDHENMFWYRQDPGLGLRLIYFSYDVKMKEKGDIPEGYSVSREKKERFSLILESASTNQTSMYLCATNPREGRDEQFFGPGTRLTVL.

The rearrangement uses TRBV7-6 and TRBJ2-1; TRBD2 agrees at 7 bases. V shed 2 bases, J shed 6 bases, and the junction held 7 bases outside the gene matches. Germline loops: CDR1 SGHVS, CDR2 FNYEAQ. This CDR3 region has 15 residues. CDR3: CASSLLLAQGNEQFF. For the CDR3, the DNA is TGTGCCAGCAGCTTATTACTAGCGCAAGGCAATGAGCAGTTCTTC.

The chain joins TRBV27 to TRBJ2-7; 11 bases fit TRBD1. V trimming: 3 bases; J trimming: 6 bases; junction bases outside the gene matches: 4. Germline V gene lookup returns CDR1 MNHEY and CDR2 SMNVEV (reference sequence). The CDR3 consists of 14 residues. CDR3 residues: CASSLEDRGPEQYF. Here the CDR3 DNA reads TGTGCCAGCAGTTTGGAGGACAGGGGGCCCGAGCAGTACTTC.

The chain couples TRBV5-6 to TRBJ1-1; D gene ambiguous. V was clipped by 3 bases and J by 6 bases, with 12 bases between them. Germline V CDR1 and CDR2: SGHDT, YYEEEE. This CDR3 region has 13 residues. Written as DNA, the CDR3 is TGTGCCAGCAGCTGGCGAGGCTCTCCTGAAGCTTTCTTT. This sequence encodes CASSWRGSPEAFF.

This clone has only a few counts. J is TRBJ1-1 and V is TRBV2; D is possibly TRBD1 (5 bases). The ends were cut back, 6 bases at V and 4 bases at J, with 15 bases in the middle. CDR3 size: 14 residues. Germline lookup yields CDR1 SNHLY and CDR2 FYNNEI. This CDR3 reads CASSPRGLGTEAFF. As DNA, the CDR3 is TGTGCCAGCAGCCCCCGGGGGTTGGGCACTGAAGCTTTCTTT.

There are a few counts of this clone. This chain uses TRBV7-3 with TRBJ2-2; the match to TRBD2 covers 13 bases. Trimming at V came to 5 bases and at J to 5 bases, leaving 8 bases not matched to a gene. The CDR3 loop spans 17 amino acids. Per the germline V gene, CDR1 is SGHTA and CDR2 is FQGTGA. CDR3 protein: CASSPSGLAGVTGELFF. DNA for the CDR3: TGTGCCAGCAGCCCGTCCGGACTAGCGGGAGTAACCGGGGAGCTGTTTTTT.

The table lists this clone with a count of one. Relative to the germline gene, one junction end is altered; a read error may explain this. The rearrangement links TRBV6-1 to TRBJ2-2, with TRBD1 identical over 7 bases. The CDR3 extends over 13 amino acids. CDR1 and CDR2 (germline): MNHNS, SASEGT. This CDR3 reads CGTGTENTGELFF. In DNA form, the CDR3 reads TGCGGGACCGGGACAGAGAACACCGGGGAGCTGTTTTTT.

This chain joins TRBV4-2 and TRBJ1-1; D gene ambiguous. V was trimmed by 0 bases and J by 6 bases, leaving 8 bases between them. CDR1 and CDR2 from the germline V gene are LGHNA and YNFKEQ. The CDR3 extends over 13 amino acids. This chain's CDR3 is CASSQDAGAEAFF. Written as DNA, the CDR3 is TGTGCCAGCAGCCAAGATGCCGGAGCTGAAGCTTTCTTT.

As regards this clone: The sample holds other DNA sequences that translate to the same CDR3. The rearrangement joins TRBV27 to TRBJ2-7; perhaps TRBD2 as D (5 bases). Germline CDR1 MNHEY, CDR2 SMNVEV (reference sequence). V shed 6 bases and J shed 3 bases, with 9 bases lying between them. The CDR3 is made up of 12 amino acids. CDR3 DNA sequence: TGTGCCAGCAGCGACGGAGGCTACGAGCAGTACTTC. It yields the protein CASSDGGYEQYF.

The rearrangement joins TRBV6-1 to TRBJ1-1, with 8 bases aligning to TRBD1. The J segment lost 6 bases and the V segment lost 6 bases, leaving 6 bases of the junction unmatched. Germline V CDR1 and CDR2: MNHNS, SASEGT. The CDR3 is 13 amino acids. The DNA for the CDR3 is TGTGCCAGCAGGGACAGGGAGGGACCTGAAGCTTTCTTT. It yields the protein CASRDREGPEAFF.

To note about this clone: Other nucleotide sequences in the sample specify the same CDR3. The chain couples TRBV7-3 to TRBJ1-1; D gene unclear. This CDR3 contains 13 residues. V lost 4 bases and J 3 bases, leaving 9 bases between the germline ends. The V gene's germline CDR1 is SGHTA and CDR2 FQGTGA. The DNA for the CDR3 is TGTGCCAGCAGCTCCACCGAGTACACTGAAGCTTTCTTT. Its translation is CASSSTEYTEAFF.

The gene calls are TRBV7-3 and TRBJ2-5; TRBD1 or TRBD2 may be the D gene (6 bases each). V was shortened by 2 bases and J by 4 bases, with 11 bases between the two germline ends. The CDR3 is made up of 14 amino acids. Per the germline V gene, CDR1 is SGHTA and CDR2 is FQGTGA. CDR3 bases: TGTGCCAGCAGCTTATTGGGGGGCGGAGAGACCCAGTACTTC. This translates into CASSLLGGGETQYF.

The chain combines TRBV4-1 with TRBJ2-7, with 10 bases that match TRBD1. This CDR3 has 15 residues. After removal of 6 bases from V and 3 bases from J, the junction contained 8 bases not matched to a gene. The germline gives CDR1 MGHRA, CDR2 YSYEKL. In DNA, the CDR3 is TGCGCCAGCAGACCCGGGACAGGGGCCTTCTACGAGCAGTACTTC. Translated: CASRPGTGAFYEQYF.

The chain couples TRBV9 to TRBJ2-7; no clear D. Germline V gives CDR1 SGDLS, CDR2 YYNGEE. Trimming took 4 bases from V and 6 from J, leaving 20 bases between them. The CDR3 has 15 amino acids. The CDR3 is CASSPHPQQVAEQYF. The CDR3 region has the DNA TGTGCCAGCAGCCCCCACCCCCAGCAGGTAGCCGAGCAGTACTTC.

The V gene is TRBV5-8, the J gene TRBJ1-5, with 7 positions matching TRBD1. The junction had 3 bases not matched to a gene; V was cut back by 1 base and J by 2 bases. The germline gives CDR1 SGHTS, CDR2 YDEGEE. CDR3 length equals 15 residues. The CDR3 here is CASSLSGGGNQPQHF. The CDR3 DNA reads TGTGCCAGCAGCTTGTCAGGGGGAGGCAATCAGCCCCAGCATTTT. The complete variable domain, with remaining parts taken from reference TRBV5-8 and TRBJ1-5, reads EAGVTQSPTHLIKTRGQQATLRCSPISGHTSVYWYQQALGLGLQFLLWYDEGEERNRGNFPPRFSGRQFPNYSSELNVNALELEDSALYLCASSLSGGGNQPQHFGDGTRLSIL.

The J gene is TRBJ2-1, the V gene TRBV9, with D perhaps matching TRBD2 (6 bases). CDR1 is SGDLS, CDR2 YYNGEE, per germline. CDR3 length: 16 residues. V lost 0 bases and J lost 0, with 10 bases in between. This CDR3 is CASSVGSGLSYNEQFF. Here the CDR3 DNA reads TGTGCCAGCAGCGTAGGTTCGGGACTCTCCTACAATGAGCAGTTCTTC.

The V and J genes are TRBV28 and TRBJ2-7; 11 bases fit TRBD2. Germline assignment: CDR1 MDHEN and CDR2 SYDVKM. Trimming removed 4 bases from V and 0 bases from J; junction bases left unmatched: 14. The CDR3 contains 19 residues. In DNA form, the CDR3 reads TGTGCCAGCAGTTCTGGGCTAGCGGGAGGCCGAGCCCTCTCCTACGAGCAGTACTTC. This sequence encodes CASSSGLAGGRALSYEQYF.

The rearrangement joins TRBV6-1 to TRBJ2-5, with D possibly TRBD2 on 6 matching bases. Trimming removed 6 bases at V and 2 bases at J, with 10 bases between. This CDR3 has 13 residues. CDR1 MNHNS and CDR2 SASEGT come from the germline V gene. The CDR3 sequence: CASRGGGQETQYF. The CDR3 nucleotides read TGTGCCAGCAGGGGAGGAGGGCAAGAGACCCAGTACTTC.

CDR3: CASSSAGTSGTYEQYF. DNA of the CDR3: TGTGCCAGCAGCTCAGCCGGGACTAGCGGGACCTACGAGCAGTACTTC. The V call is TRBV7-8, the J call TRBJ2-7; 13 bases are shared with TRBD2. V lost 4 bases, J lost 2 bases, and 5 bases stayed unmatched. CDR1 and CDR2 from the germline V gene are SGHVS and FQNEAQ. The CDR3 length is 16 residues.

The chain has TRBV6-5 and TRBJ1-3; TRBD1 might be the D (5 bases). Trimming shortened V by 5 bases and J by 9 bases, and 17 bases separated the two germline ends. CDR3 length equals 14 residues. Per the germline V gene, CDR1 is MNHEY and CDR2 is SVGAGI. Here the CDR3 reads CASSNGGFSPTIYF. In DNA form, the CDR3 reads TGTGCCAGCAGTAACGGGGGGTTTTCTCCCACCATATATTTT.

J is TRBJ2-7 and V is TRBV10-3; no definite D call. This CDR3 comprises 14 residues. CDR1 ENHRY and CDR2 SYGVKD come from the germline V gene. Trimming shortened V by 4 bases and J by 6 bases, and 16 bases separated the two germline ends. CDR3 protein: CAISVLVGSPEQYF. The CDR3 DNA reads TGTGCCATCAGTGTATTAGTAGGGTCCCCCGAGCAGTACTTC.

This sequence joins TRBV27 and TRBJ2-5; D possibly matches TRBD1 or TRBD2 (5 bases each). The CDR3 has 15 residues. The V and J ends lost 0 bases and 4 bases respectively, with 12 bases between them. Germline values: CDR1 MNHEY, CDR2 SMNVEV (reference sequence). Written as DNA, the CDR3 is TGTGCCAGCAGTTTATCGCAGGGAGTGGGAGAGACCCAGTACTTC. Its protein product is CASSLSQGVGETQYF.

The chain links TRBV19 to TRBJ2-7; the match to TRBD1 covers 9 bases. V was pared by 7 bases and J by 5 bases, with 18 bases of the junction left unmatched. The CDR3 covers 17 residues. CDR1 is LNHDA, CDR2 SQIVND, per germline (reference sequence). In DNA, the CDR3 is TGTGCCAGTACCGCCGGGACAGGGAGGTGGGTGATCGACGAGCAGTACTTC. Protein: CASTAGTGRWVIDEQYF.

The chain links TRBV4-1 to TRBJ2-1, with no clear D. The germline gives CDR1 MGHRA, CDR2 YSYEKL. CDR3 length equals 14 residues. The V gene lost 0 bases and the J gene lost 12 bases, with 15 bases spanning the gap. The CDR3 is CASSQEWQPGAQFF. The CDR3, as DNA: TGCGCCAGCAGCCAAGAGTGGCAACCCGGAGCGCAGTTCTTC.

The chain recombines TRBV7-2 with TRBJ2-1; 11 positions match TRBD2. CDR1 and CDR2 from the germline V gene are SGHTA and FQGNSA. The CDR3 consists of 16 residues. Trimming removed 0 bases from V and 3 bases from J; junction bases left unmatched: 1. CDR3 region: CASSLALAGDYNEQFF. CDR3 coding DNA: TGTGCCAGCAGCTTAGCACTAGCGGGAGACTACAATGAGCAGTTCTTC.

This rearrangement joins TRBV7-6 to TRBJ2-2; D assignment may be TRBD1 or TRBD2 (5 bases each). The length of the CDR3 is 13 residues. Per germline, CDR1 SGHVS and CDR2 FNYEAQ. V lost 6 bases and J lost 6, with 11 bases in between. CDR3 in DNA: TGTGCCAGCAGTCGGGACCGGGCCGGGGAGCTGTTTTTT. This codes for CASSRDRAGELFF.

The chain couples TRBV27 to TRBJ2-3, with TRBD2 identical over 9 bases. Germline CDR1 reads MNHEY; CDR2 reads SMNVEV (reference sequence). This CDR3 is built from 16 residues. With V trimmed by 6 bases and J by 4 bases, 11 bases remained unmatched. This chain's CDR3 is CASSPLAGTGADTQYF. In DNA form, the CDR3 reads TGTGCCAGCAGCCCTCTAGCGGGAACGGGGGCAGATACGCAGTATTTT.